A selection of T cell receptor beta chains follows, all from one sample in a study of T cell responses to AZD1222 COVID-19 vaccine. Assay used: immunoSEQ multiplex PCR; TCRdb lists only in-frame clones, some missing. The sample has some 130,000 clones, about nine tenths seen once. Sequences were derived from peripheral blood, sampled 28 days after the second AZD1222 dose. The receptors here all came from an adult who received the AZD1222 COVID-19 vaccine. The CDR3 runs from the conserved cysteine through the conserved F or W. A D gene is named only where the DNA matches it firmly.

j_gene | d_gene | v_gene | len | CDR3nt | CDR3aa
TRBJ1-1 | - | TRBV11-2 | 13 | TGTGCCAGCAGCTTAATGGAGAACACTGAAGCTTTCTTT | CASSLMENTEAFF
TRBJ2-3 | TRBD2 | TRBV29-1 | 13 | TGCAGCGTCCGGACTAGCGGGGGGTATACGCAGTATTTT | CSVRTSGGYTQYF
TRBJ1-5 | TRBD1 | TRBV11-2 | 17 | TGTGCCAGCAGCTTAGAGGGGACAGGGGCTGGCAATCAGCCCCAGCATTTT | CASSLEGTGAGNQPQHF
TRBJ2-3 | TRBD2 | TRBV6-5 | 15 | TGTGCCAGCAGTCGGCCGGGACTAATCACAGATACGCAGTATTTT | CASSRPGLITDTQYF
TRBJ2-1 | - | TRBV7-3 | 13 | TGTGCCAGCCGCTTCTCGGGGGCTAATGAGCAGTTCTTC | CASRFSGANEQFF
TRBJ2-5 | - | TRBV29-1 | 12 | TGCAGCGTTCAGACGGGCGGGGAGACCCAGTACTTC | CSVQTGGETQYF
TRBJ2-1 | TRBD2 | TRBV6-2/TRBV6-3 | 16 | TGTGCCAGCAGCCGGTCGGGGGGGAGCTCCTACAATGAGCAGTTCTTC | CASSRSGGSSYNEQFF
TRBJ1-2 | - | TRBV9 | 13 | TGTGCCAGCAGCGCCCCGGTGGGATCCGGCTACACCTTC | CASSAPVGSGYTF
TRBJ1-5 | - | TRBV3-1/TRBV3-2 | 19 | TGTGCCAGCAGCCAGTACCGGGACCCCCCAAGTACGGCCAATCAGCCCCAGCATTTT | CASSQYRDPPSTANQPQHF
TRBJ1-1 | TRBD1 | TRBV20-1 | 11 | TGCAGTGCGATCCGGGACAGGGAAGCTTTCTTT | CSAIRDREAFF